This record concerns one T cell receptor (beta chain) sequence. Blood got drawn at baseline, again on cycle 4 day 1, and then on cycle 7 day 1. The source of the sample is a study of OX40 agonist ivuxolimab in advanced cancers. Study in general: Patient treatment consisted of intravenous ivuxolimab administration every 2 weeks at 0.01 to 10 mg/kg.

This CDR3 contains 19 residues. CDR1 and CDR2 (germline): PRHDT, FYEKMQ (reference sequence). V lost 5 bases and J lost 5; bases outside the gene matches: 22. Using immunoSEQ multiplex PCR, the repertoire was profiled, and TCRdb retains in-frame clones only, with some absent. The table has some 73,000 clones, 70% to 90% seen once; the top ten hold about 0.9%. The sequence came from an adult with an advanced solid tumor such as melanoma, head and neck, liver or kidney cancer. This specimen consisted of CD4+ or CD8+ T cells sorted from blood, obtained in a trial of the OX40 agonist ivuxolimab. V usage is TRBV13 and J usage is TRBJ1-2; TRBD1 matches at 8 bases. CDR3 in amino acids: CASSIRNRQGSPLEYGYTF. The CDR3 bases are TGTGCCAGCAGCATTCGCAATAGACAGGGGAGCCCTCTGGAGTATGGCTACACCTTC. The full variable domain, in which reference TRBV13 and TRBJ1-2 provide the parts outside the CDR3, is AAGVIQSPRHLIKEKRETATLKCYPIPRHDTVYWYQQGPGQDPQFLISFYEKMQSDKGSIPDRFSAQQFSDYHSELNMSSLELGDSALYFCASSIRNRQGSPLEYGYTFGSGTRLTVV.